This T cell receptor (beta chain) was identified during a study of siplizumab effects on memory and regulatory T cells. General observations from the study: Sequences that were alloreactive and traceable to unstimulated CD4+ memory cells were significantly reduced by siplizumab. A minor fraction of alloreactive clones, and no more, mapped to unstimulated subsets.

The germline gives CDR1 SGHDT, CDR2 YYEEEE. CDR3 length: 15 residues. The V and J ends lost 4 bases and 2 bases respectively, with 16 bases between them. This clone came up once. What it recognizes is unknown. Assays were performed on 80,000 to 100,000 TCR templates per sample. The repertoire was sequenced with immunoSEQ multiplex PCR; TCRdb's copy has only in-frame clones and lacks some. Here the sample spans approximately 68,000 clones, about 89% being singletons. The chain uses TRBV5-6 and TRBJ2-7; D is possibly TRBD2 (6 bases). This TCR derives from a human donor in good health. The material sequenced was CD8+ T cells sorted from blood. The CDR3 here is CASSEGGRAPYEQYF. The CDR3 DNA is TGTGCCAGCAGCGAAGGAGGGCGAGCCCCCTACGAGCAGTACTTC. Full variable domain (rest looked up from reference TRBV5-6 and TRBJ2-7): DAGVTQSPTHLIKTRGQQVTLRCSPKSGHDTVSWYQQALGQGPQFIFQYYEEEERQRGNFPDRFSGHQFPNYSSELNVNALLLGDSALYLCASSEGGRAPYEQYFGPGTRLTVT.